The sequence of this T cell receptor (beta chain) was determined in a study of blood T cell repertoires in COVID-19. Whole-study context: In each case, the material was cDNA or gDNA derived from T cells, B-cell-depleted T cells, or PBMCs.

J was trimmed by 6 bases and V by 4 bases; bases with no gene match: 9. In germline, CDR1 is MNHEY, CDR2 SVGEGT. The CDR3 runs 15 residues. As processed by the authors: Amplified reference gene primers provided the basis for estimating nucleated cell counts. Generated by immunoSEQ multiplex PCR, the TCRdb table keeps only in-frame clones and is missing some. That table is the source of V, J and clone size, and D and trimming were worked out from the DNA. Here the sample spans around 310,000 clones, about 89% being singletons. The TCR was taken from a woman aged 55 to 70 with acute or convalescent COVID-19. The sample was peripheral blood. The chain has TRBV6-2 or TRBV6-3 and TRBJ1-5, with 7 bases matching TRBD1. The CDR3 is CASSFTTGEGQPQHF. The CDR3 DNA reads TGTGCCAGCAGTTTCACAACAGGGGAAGGTCAGCCCCAGCATTTT.